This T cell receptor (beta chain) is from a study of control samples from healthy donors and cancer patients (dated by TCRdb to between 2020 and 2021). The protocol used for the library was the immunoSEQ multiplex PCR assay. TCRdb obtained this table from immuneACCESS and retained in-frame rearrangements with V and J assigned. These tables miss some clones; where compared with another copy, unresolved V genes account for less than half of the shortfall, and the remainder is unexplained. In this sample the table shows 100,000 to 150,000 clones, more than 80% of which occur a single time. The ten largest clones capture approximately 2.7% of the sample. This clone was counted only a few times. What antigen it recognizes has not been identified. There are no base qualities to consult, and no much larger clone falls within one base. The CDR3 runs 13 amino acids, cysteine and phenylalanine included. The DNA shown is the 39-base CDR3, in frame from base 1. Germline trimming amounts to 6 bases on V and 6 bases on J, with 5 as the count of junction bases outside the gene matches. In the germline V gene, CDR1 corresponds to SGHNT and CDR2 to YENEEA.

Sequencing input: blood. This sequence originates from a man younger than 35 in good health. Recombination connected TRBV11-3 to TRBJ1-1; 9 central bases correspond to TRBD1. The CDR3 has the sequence CASSSTGGSEAFF. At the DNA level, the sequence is TGTGCCAGCAGTTCCACAGGGGGCTCTGAAGCTTTCTTT.